This passage covers 28 T cell receptor beta chains from one sample sequenced in a study of T-cell reconstitution after alpha-beta-depleted transplantation in children. It was with unique molecular identifiers that the TCRbeta library was prepared. TCRdb recomputed calls from the PCR reads with MiXCR, one row per CDR3 protein. The sample records a few hundred thousand distinct CDR3 sequences, approximately 12% being singletons. Sample: PBMCs, mostly from graft donor cells, taken 360 days after TCRalphabeta/CD19-depleted stem cell transplant. The receptors were sampled from a male patient aged 10 to 17 who had a stem cell transplant for acute myeloid leukemia, so the T cells may come from the graft donor.

This clonotype was counted many times. The chain has TRBV5-1 and TRBJ2-7; 7 bases agree with TRBD2. CDR1 and CDR2 (germline): SGHRS, YFSETQ. The CDR3 totals 15 residues. The J segment lost 0 bases and the V segment lost 4 bases, leaving 7 bases of the junction unmatched. The CDR3 DNA follows: TGCGCCAGCAGCCTGCGACTAGCTTCCTCCTACGAGCAGTACTTC. It is translated as CASSLRLASSYEQYF.

In this sample, this clonotype turned up a few times. The chain has TRBV19 and TRBJ1-1, with no clear D. CDR3 size: 14 residues. CDR1 is LNHDA and CDR2 is SQIVND in the germline V gene (reference sequence). The V gene lost 7 bases and the J gene lost 1 base, with 13 bases spanning the gap. In nucleotides, the CDR3 is TGTGCCAGTAAAGGCCAGGCCTCGAACACTGAAGCTTTCTTT. Residues: CASKGQASNTEAFF. The whole variable domain, filled in from reference TRBV19 and TRBJ1-1, reads DGGITQSPKYLFRKEGQNVTLSCEQNLNHDAMYWYRQDPGQGLRLIYYSQIVNDFQKGDIAEGYSVSREKKESFPLTVTSAQKNPTAFYLCASKGQASNTEAFFGQGTRLTVV.

This clonotype has at least ten counts. The chain is built from TRBV29-1 and TRBJ2-7; TRBD1 matches at 10 bases. V shed 6 bases and J 3 bases; nucleotides not matched to a gene: 11. Germline lookup yields CDR1 SQVTM and CDR2 ANQGSEA. The CDR3 is made up of 15 amino acids. CDR3 sequence reads: CSVVPGQGQGYEQYF. The CDR3 nucleotides are TGCAGCGTCGTCCCGGGACAGGGGCAAGGCTACGAGCAGTACTTC.

This chain joins TRBV6-2 or TRBV6-3 and TRBJ2-7; D remains unclear. Germline CDR1 MNHEY, CDR2 SVGEGT. The CDR3 is made up of 13 amino acids. The V gene lost 4 bases and the J gene lost 2 bases, with 9 bases spanning the gap. CDR3 in amino acids: CASSSPIPYEQYF. In nucleotides, the CDR3 is TGTGCCAGCAGTTCTCCTATCCCCTACGAGCAGTACTTC.

A few counts support this clonotype. In nucleotides, the CDR3 is TGTGCCAGCAGTTTAGGGCGGAGTGTAGGAAATGAGCAGTTCTTC. It translates to CASSLGRSVGNEQFF. This chain uses TRBV27 with TRBJ2-1; unclear D gene. This CDR3 contains 15 residues. V lost 2 bases and J 7 bases, leaving 15 bases between the germline ends. In germline, CDR1 is MNHEY, CDR2 SMNVEV (reference sequence).

This clonotype has more than one count but fewer than ten. The chain is built from TRBV6-1 and TRBJ2-3; D is tentatively TRBD1 or TRBD2 (5 bases each). The CDR3 has 15 residues. The V gene's germline CDR1 is MNHNS and CDR2 SASEGT. V shed 6 bases and J shed 0 bases, with 13 bases lying between them. The CDR3 DNA is TGTGCCAGCAGCCCCGGGACGGATAGCACAGATACGCAGTATTTT. Encoded protein: CASSPGTDSTDTQYF.

This clonotype was seen repeatedly, ten times or more. The V gene is TRBV14, the J gene TRBJ1-2, with a weak D call TRBD1 (6 bases). Germline-derived CDR1 and CDR2 are SGHDN and FVKESK. V gave up 4 bases and J gave up 10 bases, with 16 bases separating them. The length of the CDR3 is 13 residues. CDR3 sequence (DNA): TGTGCCAGCAGCCCAGAGACAGGCCCACACTACACCTTC. This gives the protein CASSPETGPHYTF.

The rearrangement joins TRBV7-9 to TRBJ2-7, with 11 nucleotides matching TRBD1. The germline V gene encodes CDR1 SEHNR and CDR2 FQNEAQ (reference sequence). The CDR3 runs to 16 residues. V lost 2 bases and J lost 2; bases outside the gene matches: 5. CDR3 sequence (DNA): TGTGCCAGCAGCTTATGGGACAGGGGGGACCCCTACGAGCAGTACTTC. Amino acid sequence: CASSLWDRGDPYEQYF.

This clonotype showed up many times. The V call is TRBV3-1, the J call TRBJ2-7; TRBD1 aligns across 9 bases. Germline values: CDR1 LGHDT, CDR2 YNNKEL (reference sequence). The junction had 4 bases not matched to a gene; V was cut back by 4 bases and J by 3 bases. The CDR3 sequence is 14 residues long. The CDR3 here is CASSLRDRDYEQYF. CDR3 coding DNA: TGTGCCAGCAGCCTCCGGGACAGGGACTACGAGCAGTACTTC.

This clonotype was seen more than once but under ten times. The rearrangement uses TRBV27 and TRBJ2-7; tentatively, D is TRBD1 (5 bases). The CDR3 length is 12 residues. V shed 6 bases and J shed 7 bases, with 13 bases lying between them. Germline loops: CDR1 MNHEY, CDR2 SMNVEV (reference sequence). The CDR3 region has the DNA TGTGCCAGCAGGGACATCCTTAGGGAGCAGTACTTC. Translated: CASRDILREQYF.

The rearrangement uses TRBV3-1 and TRBJ2-7, with D unresolved. V lost 1 base, J lost 2 bases, and 9 bases lay in between. This CDR3 is 14 amino acids long. Germline V gene sequence: CDR1 LGHDT, CDR2 YNNKEL (reference sequence). The DNA of the CDR3 is TGTGCCAGCAGCCAAGGTTCAGGCACCTACGAGCAGTACTTC. Protein product: CASSQGSGTYEQYF.

This clonotype showed up many times. The chain uses TRBV7-2 and TRBJ2-3; 9 bases are a match to TRBD1. The CDR3 loop spans 15 amino acids. The germline V gene has CDR1 SGHTA and CDR2 FQGNSA. The V segment lost 3 bases and the J segment 4 bases; nucleotides outside the gene matches: 5. The DNA for the CDR3 is TGTGCCAGCAGCTTTCCCGGGACAGGGCCAGATACGCAGTATTTT. Its translation: CASSFPGTGPDTQYF. Full variable domain (outside the CDR3, taken from reference TRBV7-2 and TRBJ2-3): GAGVSQSPSNKVTEKGKDVELRCDPISGHTALYWYRQSLGQGLEFLIYFQGNSAPDKSGLPSDRFSAERTGGSVSTLTIQRTQQEDSAVYLCASSFPGTGPDTQYFGPGTRLTVL.

The chain uses TRBV7-9 and TRBJ2-1; no clear D gene. The CDR3 loop spans 12 amino acids. The V gene's germline CDR1 is SEHNR and CDR2 FQNEAQ (reference sequence). Trimming removed 4 bases from V and 5 bases from J, with 6 bases in between. CDR3 amino acids: CASSSQDNEQFF. The CDR3 DNA sequence: TGTGCCAGCAGCTCTCAAGACAATGAGCAGTTCTTC.

In its sample, this clonotype was seen many times. This sequence joins TRBV7-9 and TRBJ1-5; D not certain. The CDR3 length is 14 residues. Trimming took off 5 bases at V and 3 bases at J, with 11 bases between the two ends. The germline gives CDR1 SEHNR, CDR2 FQNEAQ (reference sequence). CDR3 residues: CASSTGNPNQPQHF. As DNA, the CDR3 is TGTGCCAGCAGCACCGGGAACCCCAATCAGCCCCAGCATTTT.

This clonotype has ten or more counts. This rearrangement joins TRBV20-1 to TRBJ2-5, with D possibly being TRBD1 (5 bases). Germline loops: CDR1 DFQATT, CDR2 SNEGSKA (reference sequence). Deletions cut 6 bases from V and 1 base from J, with 15 bases between. CDR3 length equals 14 residues. The CDR3 protein is CSASHGAIQETQYF. Written as DNA, the CDR3 is TGCAGTGCCTCTCATGGGGCTATCCAAGAGACCCAGTACTTC.

This clonotype was picked up a small number of times. This sequence joins TRBV7-9 and TRBJ1-1, with TRBD1 identical over 7 bases. Germline V CDR1 and CDR2: SEHNR, FQNEAQ (reference sequence). V was clipped by 3 bases and J by 5 bases; unmatched bases: 9. The CDR3 has 15 amino acids. The CDR3 DNA reads as TGTGCCAGCAGCTTCCTCAGGGGGAGGAAGACTGAAGCTTTCTTT. It is translated as CASSFLRGRKTEAFF.

This chain connects TRBV11-2 to TRBJ2-7, with TRBD2 matching over 8 bases. The CDR3 has 15 amino acids. Trimming at V came to 5 bases and at J to 2 bases, leaving 8 bases not matched to a gene. Germline assignment: CDR1 SGHAT and CDR2 FQNNGV. The DNA for the CDR3 is TGTGCCAGCAGCGGGGCTAGCGGGTTTCCCTACGAGCAGTACTTC. It is translated as CASSGASGFPYEQYF.

The chain couples TRBV6-5 to TRBJ2-1, with TRBD2 identical over 7 bases. The CDR3 consists of 14 residues. With 2 bases clipped from V and 8 bases from J, the junction kept 6 bases outside the gene matches. Per the germline V gene, CDR1 is MNHEY and CDR2 is SVGAGI. The CDR3: CASSYRLGRDEQFF. The CDR3 nucleotides read TGTGCCAGCAGTTACCGGTTGGGGAGGGATGAGCAGTTCTTC.

The table lists this clonotype with a few counts. CDR3 region: CASSAGGLASYNEQFF. In nucleotides, the CDR3 is TGTGCCAGCAGCGCGGGGGGACTAGCGTCCTACAATGAGCAGTTCTTC. J is TRBJ2-1 and V is TRBV9; TRBD2 matches at 10 bases. In germline, CDR1 is SGDLS, CDR2 YYNGEE. The CDR3 extends over 16 amino acids. After removal of 3 bases from V and 1 base from J, the junction contained 4 bases not matched to a gene.

There are many counts of this clonotype. This chain links TRBV12-3 or TRBV12-4 with TRBJ2-1, with unresolved D. This CDR3 comprises 15 residues. V was pared by 4 bases and J by 7 bases, with 17 bases between. Here the CDR3 reads CASSSPDSSVNEQFF. The CDR3 region has the DNA TGTGCCAGCAGTTCACCAGATTCGAGTGTAAATGAGCAGTTCTTC.

The chain employs TRBV3-1 and TRBJ2-5; TRBD1 matches 10 bases. This CDR3 comprises 19 residues. J was trimmed by 1 base and V by 6 bases; bases with no gene match: 17. Germline loops: CDR1 LGHDT, CDR2 YNNKEL (reference sequence). DNA for the CDR3: TGTGCCAGCAGTTTAGGACAGGGGGGGGTGGCGGGAGGCCAAGAGACCCAGTACTTC. This sequence encodes CASSLGQGGVAGGQETQYF.

The chain carries TRBV19 and TRBJ2-2, with 12 bases lining up with TRBD2. This CDR3 has 19 amino acids. Germline V gene sequence: CDR1 LNHDA, CDR2 SQIVND (reference sequence). Unmatched junction bases numbered 18, after V lost 8 bases and J lost 5 bases. The CDR3 here is CASRLAGGPRSMRTGELFF. CDR3 nucleotides: TGTGCCAGTCGTCTAGCGGGAGGGCCCCGCAGTATGAGGACCGGGGAGCTGTTTTTT.

The CDR3 DNA sequence: TGTGCCAGCTCACCACAGGGACAGGGGAATCAGCCCCAGCATTTT. Protein sequence: CASSPQGQGNQPQHF. The V call is TRBV18, the J call TRBJ1-5; TRBD1 matches 10 bases. After removal of 1 base from V and 4 bases from J, the junction contained 1 base not matched to a gene. Germline values: CDR1 KGHSH, CDR2 LQKENI. This CDR3 is built from 15 residues.

V and J are TRBV9 and TRBJ2-2, with a weak D call TRBD2 (6 bases). CDR1 SGDLS and CDR2 YYNGEE come from the germline V gene. V was shortened by 1 base and J by 5 bases, with 15 bases between the two germline ends. The CDR3 covers 16 residues. The CDR3 here is CASSVTGGGPTGELFF. CDR3 sequence (DNA): TGTGCCAGCAGCGTAACTGGAGGAGGGCCGACCGGGGAGCTGTTTTTT. Full variable domain (rest looked up from reference TRBV9 and TRBJ2-2): DSGVTQTPKHLITATGQRVTLRCSPRSGDLSVYWYQQSLDQGLQFLIQYYNGEERAKGNILERFSAQQFPDLHSELNLSSLELGDSALYFCASSVTGGGPTGELFFGEGSRLTVL.

A few counts support this clonotype. The chain links TRBV6-6 to TRBJ2-7; no clear D gene. V was pared by 6 bases and J by 3 bases, with 12 bases between. The CDR3 runs 13 residues. Germline CDR1 MNHNY, CDR2 SVGAGI (reference sequence). CDR3 nucleotides: TGTGCCAGCAGGCCTAACCCTTTCTACGAGCAGTACTTC. It codes for CASRPNPFYEQYF.

A few counts support this clonotype. The rearrangement joins TRBV20-1 to TRBJ2-3; weak D call: TRBD2 (6 bases). The CDR3 totals 16 residues. Germline CDR1 reads DFQATT; CDR2 reads SNEGSKA (reference sequence). Deletions cut 5 bases from V and 0 bases from J, with 18 bases between. CDR3 sequence (DNA): TGCAGTGCTCCCCCGGGAGACTTTTCTAGCACAGATACGCAGTATTTT. Amino acid sequence: CSAPPGDFSSTDTQYF.

The table lists this clonotype with a few counts. CDR3 loop: CASSRPPSGGLAKNIQYF. CDR3 DNA: TGTGCCAGCAGTCGCCCCCCTAGCGGGGGACTAGCCAAAAACATTCAGTACTTC. The chain recombines TRBV11-2 with TRBJ2-4; 10 nucleotides match TRBD2. The CDR3 length is 18 residues. Trimming removed 6 bases from V and 0 bases from J; junction bases left unmatched: 11. The V gene's germline CDR1 is SGHAT and CDR2 FQNNGV.

This clonotype was detected ten times or more. The chain couples TRBV28 to TRBJ2-4; 13 bases agree with TRBD2. The ends lost 1 base at V and 0 bases at J; junction bases unmatched: 9. Germline lookup yields CDR1 MDHEN and CDR2 SYDVKM. This CDR3 region has 20 residues. CDR3 bases: TGTGCCAGCAGTTTATCTGGGACTAGCGGGATTCGACTAGCCAAAAACATTCAGTACTTC. The encoded protein is CASSLSGTSGIRLAKNIQYF.